The table lists the clone carrying this T cell receptor beta chain with a count of one. As yet, its antigen is unknown. The sample originates from a study of cytomegalovirus exposure and HLA in healthy donors. Overall study findings and caveats: A few of the chains that were CMV-associated were confirmed in vitro to be specific for CMV antigens.

CDR3 length equals 15 residues. Germline CDR1 and CDR2: SGHRS and YFSETQ. V lost 4 bases to trimming and J lost 4 bases; unmatched junction nucleotides: 10. PCR employed 60 Vbeta and 13 Jbeta primers. Generated by immunoSEQ multiplex PCR, the TCRdb table keeps only in-frame clones and is missing some. This table holds 95,000 to 150,000 clones, approximately 65% found once. The TCR sequence derives from a man aged 18 to 30 in good health and CMV-seronegative. The chain has TRBV5-1 and TRBJ1-1; 7 nucleotides align to TRBD1. Input material: PBMCs. The CDR3: CASSAETGRGTEAFF. The CDR3 bases are TGCGCCAGCAGCGCAGAGACAGGGCGCGGCACTGAAGCTTTCTTT. The full variable domain, in which reference TRBV5-1 and TRBJ1-1 provide the parts outside the CDR3, is KAGVTQTPRYLIKTRGQQVTLSCSPISGHRSVSWYQQTPGQGLQFLFEYFSETQRNKGNFPGRFSGRQFSNSRSEMNVSTLELGDSALYLCASSAETGRGTEAFFGQGTRLTVV.